The rows below give T cell receptor beta chains drawn from one sample of a study of T-cell memory formation after mild COVID-19. TCRdb passed the 5' RACE reads through MiXCR, listing each CDR3 protein once. The profile shows about 270,000 distinct CDR3 sequences, roughly 15% of them singletons. The sequenced sample consisted of PBMCs or a T cell subset sorted from them (not recorded which). Every receptor here comes from an adult woman who had mild COVID-19 (a few samples of this study predate the infection). Cell type and time point are not known. Both conserved end residues are part of each CDR3. The D gene is left open where the match is weak. The size field is filled for only some rows; it gives once, few, many or a size class.

d_gene	abundance	v_gene	j_gene	CDR3nt	CDR3aa
-	many	TRBV7-3	TRBJ2-1	TGTGCCAGCAGCTTAACGCCGGGGACTCGCAATGAGCAGTTCTTC	CASSLTPGTRNEQFF
-	-	TRBV20-1	TRBJ1-2	TGCAGTGCTAGCGGACAGCTCCTGAACTATGGCTACACCTTC	CSASGQLLNYGYTF
TRBD2	few	TRBV7-9	TRBJ2-5	TGTGCCAGCAGCCAGACTAGCGGGGGGACCGGAGAGACCCAGTACTTC	CASSQTSGGTGETQYF
-	few	TRBV7-9	TRBJ2-2	TGTGCCAGCAGCCACAAGGGTAGCGCCCCGGAGCTGTTTTTT	CASSHKGSAPELFF
-	few	TRBV6-1	TRBJ2-3	TGTGCCAGCAGTGAAGAACTCCGTACGCAGTATTTT	CASSEELRTQYF
-	many	TRBV5-1	TRBJ2-4	TGCGCCAGCAGCTTGGGAGAGGGTATGGACATTCAGTACTTC	CASSLGEGMDIQYF
-	many	TRBV6-2/TRBV6-3	TRBJ1-5	TGTGCCAGCAGTTACGTGGGACCGAATCAGCCCCAGCATTTT	CASSYVGPNQPQHF
-	-	TRBV21-1	TRBJ1-2	TGTGCCAGCAGCCGGCGGAGTTTCTCGGTTAACTATGGCTACACCTTC	CASSRRSFSVNYGYTF
TRBD1	few	TRBV11-1	TRBJ1-1	TGTGCCAGCAGCCCCCGAAGGGACAGAGTCACTGAAGCTTTCTTT	CASSPRRDRVTEAFF
-	-	TRBV18	TRBJ2-3	TGTGCCAGCTCCCCCTGGGCAGGGGGCACAGATACGCAGTATTTT	CASSPWAGGTDTQYF
-	-	TRBV5-5	TRBJ1-6	TGTGCCAGCAGCTTGGATTCCGGGGTTTCACCCCTCCACTTT	CASSLDSGVSPLHF
TRBD2	few	TRBV4-1	TRBJ2-3	TGCGCCAGCAGCCAAGTGACCCTAGCGGGGGGCAGCACAGATACGCAGTATTTT	CASSQVTLAGGSTDTQYF
-	few	TRBV25-1	TRBJ2-3	TGTGCCAGCAGTATGACTGGAGATACGCAGTATTTT	CASSMTGDTQYF